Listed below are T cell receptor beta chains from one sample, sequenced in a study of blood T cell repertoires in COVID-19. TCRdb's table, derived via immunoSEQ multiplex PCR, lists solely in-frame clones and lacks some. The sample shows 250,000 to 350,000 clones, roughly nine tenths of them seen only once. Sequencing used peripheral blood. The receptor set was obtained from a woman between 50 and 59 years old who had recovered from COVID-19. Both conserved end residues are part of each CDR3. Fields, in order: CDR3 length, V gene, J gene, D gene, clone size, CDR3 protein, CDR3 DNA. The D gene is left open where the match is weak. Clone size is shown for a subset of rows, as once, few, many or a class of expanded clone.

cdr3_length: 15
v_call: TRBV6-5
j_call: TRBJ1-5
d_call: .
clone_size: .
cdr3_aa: CASRSHSGTNQPQHF
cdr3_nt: TGTGCCAGCAGATCACATTCCGGGACTAATCAGCCCCAGCATTTT

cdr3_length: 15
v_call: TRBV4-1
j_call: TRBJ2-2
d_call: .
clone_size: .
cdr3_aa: CASKEEQGDTGELFF
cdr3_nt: TGCGCCAGCAAAGAGGAACAGGGTGACACCGGGGAGCTGTTTTTT

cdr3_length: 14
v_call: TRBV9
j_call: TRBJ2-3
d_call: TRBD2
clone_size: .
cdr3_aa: CASSPGGLTDTQYF
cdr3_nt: TGTGCCAGCAGCCCGGGGGGACTCACAGATACGCAGTATTTT

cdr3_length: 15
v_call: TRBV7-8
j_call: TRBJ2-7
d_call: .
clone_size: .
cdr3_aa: CASSFGGSNSYEQYF
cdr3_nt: TGTGCCAGCAGCTTTGGGGGGTCCAACTCCTACGAGCAGTACTTC

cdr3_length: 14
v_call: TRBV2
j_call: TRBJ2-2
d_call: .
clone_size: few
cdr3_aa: CASSELAYTGELFF
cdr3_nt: TGTGCCAGCAGTGAACTAGCGTACACCGGGGAGCTGTTTTTT

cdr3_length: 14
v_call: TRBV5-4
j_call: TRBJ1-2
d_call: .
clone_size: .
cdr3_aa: CASSLGLSNYGYTF
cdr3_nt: TGTGCCAGCAGCTTGGGACTATCTAACTATGGCTACACCTTC

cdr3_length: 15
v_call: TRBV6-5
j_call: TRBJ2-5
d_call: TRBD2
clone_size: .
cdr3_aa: CASSYSGLAGETQYF
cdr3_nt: TGTGCCAGCAGTTACTCTGGGCTAGCGGGAGAGACCCAGTACTTC

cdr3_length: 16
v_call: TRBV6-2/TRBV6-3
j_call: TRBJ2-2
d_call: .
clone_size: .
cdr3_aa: CASSYPQGRGTGELFF
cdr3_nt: TGTGCCAGCAGTTATCCCCAGGGTAGAGGCACCGGGGAGCTGTTTTTT

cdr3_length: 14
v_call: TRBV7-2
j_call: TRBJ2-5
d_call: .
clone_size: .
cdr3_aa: CASSLGSGSETQYF
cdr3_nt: TGTGCCAGCAGCTTAGGTTCGGGTTCCGAGACCCAGTACTTC

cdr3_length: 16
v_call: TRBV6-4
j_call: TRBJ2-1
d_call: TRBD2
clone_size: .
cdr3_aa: CASSEFSGSSYNEQFF
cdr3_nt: TGTGCCAGCAGTGAGTTTAGCGGGAGCTCCTACAATGAGCAGTTCTTC

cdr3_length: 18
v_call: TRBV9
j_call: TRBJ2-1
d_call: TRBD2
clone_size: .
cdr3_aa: CASSGGASGRVTYNEQFF
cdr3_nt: TGTGCCAGCAGCGGAGGGGCTAGCGGGAGGGTCACCTACAATGAGCAGTTCTTC

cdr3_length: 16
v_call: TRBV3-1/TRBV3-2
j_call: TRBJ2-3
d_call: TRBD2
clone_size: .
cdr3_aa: CASSLGLAGGTDTQYF
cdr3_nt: TGTGCCAGCAGCCTCGGACTAGCGGGAGGAACAGATACGCAGTATTTT